The 15 T cell receptor beta chains presented below share a single source sample, sequenced in a study of blood T cell repertoires in COVID-19. The data were produced by immunoSEQ multiplex PCR, yet TCRdb's version contains in-frame clones alone and is incomplete. This sample has approximately 300,000 clones, with approximately 89% found just once. Sequencing input: PBMCs or T cells enriched from blood (not recorded which). These receptors all stem from a woman in her 30s who had recovered from COVID-19.

This clone has only one observation. The chain combines TRBV5-1 with TRBJ1-2; D ambiguous. V was clipped by 4 bases and J by 7 bases, with 26 bases between them. Germline V lookup: CDR1 SGHRS, CDR2 YFSETQ. CDR3 length equals 17 residues. CDR3: CASSPPKMGGLGGGYTF. CDR3 DNA: TGCGCCAGCAGCCCACCTAAAATGGGAGGACTCGGCGGTGGCTACACCTTC. Together with reference TRBV5-1 and TRBJ1-2, the CDR3 gives the full variable domain: KAGVTQTPRYLIKTRGQQVTLSCSPISGHRSVSWYQQTPGQGLQFLFEYFSETQRNKGNFPGRFSGRQFSNSRSEMNVSTLELGDSALYLCASSPPKMGGLGGGYTFGSGTRLTVV.

This chain uses TRBV18 with TRBJ2-2, with D hard to call. CDR1 is KGHSH, CDR2 LQKENI, per germline. The CDR3 extends over 12 amino acids. The V and J ends lost 3 bases and 5 bases respectively, with 4 bases between them. CDR3 in amino acids: CASSPLTGELFF. As DNA, the CDR3 is TGTGCCAGCTCACCCTTAACCGGGGAGCTGTTTTTT.

The chain links TRBV5-6 to TRBJ2-7; possibly TRBD2 for D (5 bases). The V gene's germline CDR1 is SGHDT and CDR2 YYEEEE. The CDR3 length is 12 residues. Trimming pared 3 bases from V and 1 base from J, leaving 5 bases between. CDR3 protein: CASSWTSYEQYF. CDR3 nucleotide sequence: TGTGCCAGCAGCTGGACTTCCTACGAGCAGTACTTC. Based on the CDR3 plus reference TRBV5-6 and TRBJ2-7, the full variable domain is DAGVTQSPTHLIKTRGQQVTLRCSPKSGHDTVSWYQQALGQGPQFIFQYYEEEERQRGNFPDRFSGHQFPNYSSELNVNALLLGDSALYLCASSWTSYEQYFGPGTRLTVT.

CDR3 sequence reads: CASSSGSGGGNQPQHF. DNA of the CDR3: TGCGCCAGCAGCTCTGGCTCCGGTGGAGGTAATCAGCCCCAGCATTTT. The gene calls are TRBV5-1 and TRBJ1-5; D call uncertain. There are 16 residues in the CDR3. Germline CDR1 and CDR2: SGHRS and YFSETQ. V lost 3 bases and J 4 bases, leaving 17 bases between the germline ends.

The chain couples TRBV28 to TRBJ1-1, with TRBD1 identical over 9 bases. V lost 8 bases and J lost 3; bases outside the gene matches: 10. The germline gives CDR1 MDHEN, CDR2 SYDVKM. The CDR3 spans 15 residues. CDR3 sequence reads: CASVPTGGLDTEAFF. DNA for the CDR3: TGTGCCAGCGTCCCGACAGGGGGATTGGACACTGAAGCTTTCTTT.

This chain connects TRBV2 to TRBJ1-2; tentatively, D is TRBD1 (6 bases). Germline CDR1 SNHLY, CDR2 FYNNEI. The V gene lost 5 bases and the J gene lost 2 bases, with 9 bases spanning the gap. This CDR3 region has 13 residues. The CDR3 loop reads CASSPGVNYGYTF. Here the CDR3 DNA reads TGTGCCAGCAGTCCAGGGGTCAACTATGGCTACACCTTC. The full variable domain, completed using reference TRBV2 and TRBJ1-2, is EPEVTQTPSHQVTQMGQEVILRCVPISNHLYFYWYRQILGQKVEFLVSFYNNEISEKSEIFDDQFSVERPDGSNFTLKIRSTKLEDSAMYFCASSPGVNYGYTFGSGTRLTVV.

This clone appeared once. The chain carries TRBV2 and TRBJ1-1, with 9 bases matching TRBD1. The germline V gene has CDR1 SNHLY and CDR2 FYNNEI. The CDR3 covers 14 residues. J lost 4 bases, V lost 7 bases, and 7 bases had no gene match. CDR3 in amino acids: CASIRDRVITEAFF. The CDR3 bases are TGTGCCAGCATCCGGGACAGGGTGATCACTGAAGCTTTCTTT.

This clone was counted once. J is TRBJ2-6 and V is TRBV19; D unclear. The CDR3 sequence is 13 residues long. Germline values: CDR1 LNHDA, CDR2 SQIVND (reference sequence). The germline V and J ends were trimmed by 3 bases and 4 bases, with 4 bases remaining between them. The CDR3 here is CASSIVGANVLTF. CDR3 in DNA: TGTGCCAGTAGTATCGTCGGGGCCAACGTCCTGACTTTC.

The rearrangement uses TRBV18 and TRBJ2-5, with 9 bases matching TRBD1. Per germline, CDR1 KGHSH and CDR2 LQKENI. The CDR3 runs to 15 residues. The junction had 5 bases not matched to a gene; V was cut back by 1 base and J by 5 bases. CDR3 in amino acids: CASSPLTGGMETQYF. The CDR3 DNA reads TGTGCCAGCTCACCACTAACAGGGGGCATGGAGACCCAGTACTTC. The full variable domain, completed using reference TRBV18 and TRBJ2-5, is NAGVMQNPRHLVRRRGQEARLRCSPMKGHSHVYWYRQLPEEGLKFMVYLQKENIIDESGMPKERFSAEFPKEGPSILRIQQVVRGDSAAYFCASSPLTGGMETQYFGPGTRLLVL.

J is TRBJ2-7 and V is TRBV6-5; TRBD1 matches 7 bases. Germline CDR1 is MNHEY and CDR2 is SVGAGI. The CDR3 length is 14 residues. The trim removed 6 bases at V and 3 bases at J, leaving 8 bases unmatched. The CDR3 is CASRTGALLYEQYF. Here the CDR3 DNA reads TGTGCCAGCAGAACAGGGGCCTTACTCTACGAGCAGTACTTC.

The rearrangement links TRBV29-1 to TRBJ2-3, with 7 positions matching TRBD1. V lost 6 bases and J lost 2; bases outside the gene matches: 17. Germline CDR1 and CDR2: SQVTM and ANQGSEA. The CDR3 has 17 amino acids. The CDR3 sequence: CSVAGQQEGQNTDTQYF. The CDR3 bases are TGCAGCGTCGCCGGGCAACAAGAGGGACAGAACACAGATACGCAGTATTTT.

V usage is TRBV10-3 and J usage is TRBJ2-3, with TRBD2 as a possible D gene (6 bases). Trimming cost V 7 bases and J 10 bases, with 18 bases left between them. The CDR3 loop spans 13 amino acids. Germline-derived CDR1 and CDR2 are ENHRY and SYGVKD. CDR3 DNA sequence: TGTGCCATCACCCACTCTAGCGAAACCCCGCAGTATTTT. Its protein product is CAITHSSETPQYF.

This chain uses TRBV4-1 with TRBJ2-7; 10 bases are shared with TRBD2. V lost 1 base to trimming and J lost 4 bases; unmatched junction nucleotides: 13. CDR1 is MGHRA and CDR2 is YSYEKL in the germline V gene. The CDR3 totals 18 residues. The CDR3 bases are TGCGCCAGCAGCCAAGCAATCGGACTAGCGGAAGAATCGTACGAGCAGTACTTC. It translates to CASSQAIGLAEESYEQYF.

The chain joins TRBV7-6 to TRBJ2-1; D not resolved. The CDR3 runs 15 residues. Trimming left V 1 base short and J 10 bases short, with 17 bases between. Germline CDR1 SGHVS, CDR2 FNYEAQ. CDR3 amino acids: CASSLEAESSWEQFF. Written as DNA, the CDR3 is TGTGCCAGCAGCTTAGAGGCGGAAAGCTCGTGGGAGCAGTTCTTC.

The CDR3 sequence: CASSLLQGASYGYTF. The CDR3 DNA sequence: TGTGCCAGTAGTCTCCTACAGGGGGCGTCCTATGGCTACACCTTC. The chain links TRBV19 to TRBJ1-2; TRBD1 agrees at 9 bases. CDR3 length: 15 amino acids. J lost 4 bases, V lost 5 bases, and 8 bases had no gene match. The V gene's germline CDR1 is LNHDA and CDR2 SQIVND (reference sequence).